The 7 T cell receptor beta chains presented below share a single source sample, sequenced in a study of monozygotic twins with inflammatory bowel disease. TCRdb reprocessed the 5' RACE reads, with one entry per CDR3 protein and no DNA. The sample includes approximately 420,000 distinct CDR3 sequences. The sequenced sample consisted of blood. The receptors shown here come from a human donor with ulcerative colitis or Crohn's disease, or a healthy co-twin of an affected twin (not recorded which).

This chain links TRBV5-1 with TRBJ2-2; TCRdb reports TRBD1, a call that lacks DNA to check it against. CDR1 SGHRS and CDR2 YFSETQ come from the germline V gene. The CDR3 is made up of 17 amino acids. CDR3 sequence: CASRGGPGQANTGELFF.

This rearrangement joins TRBV7-2 to TRBJ2-7; the TCRdb D gene call, TRBD2, has no DNA to confirm it. This CDR3 comprises 14 residues. Germline V gives CDR1 SGHTA, CDR2 FQGNSA. CDR3 loop: CASSLPGLFYEQYF. Complete variable domain (other parts from reference TRBV7-2 and TRBJ2-7): GAGVSQSPSNKVTEKGKDVELRCDPISGHTALYWYRQSLGQGLEFLIYFQGNSAPDKSGLPSDRFSAERTGGSVSTLTIQRTQQEDSAVYLCASSLPGLFYEQYFGPGTRLTVT.

This CDR3 is CAISVMGAQPQHF. The chain is built from TRBV10-3 and TRBJ1-5; TCRdb names TRBD1, which stays unverified in the absence of DNA. This CDR3 region has 13 residues. CDR1 is ENHRY, CDR2 SYGVKD, per germline.

The V call is TRBV28, the J call TRBJ1-2; TCRdb's assignment of TRBD1 cannot be checked, as there is no DNA. This CDR3 has 14 amino acids. Germline CDR1 is MDHEN and CDR2 is SYDVKM. The chain's CDR3 is CASRNPGQGYGYTF.

The chain uses TRBV20-1 and TRBJ2-7; TCRdb reports TRBD1, a call that lacks DNA to check it against. CDR1 and CDR2 from the germline V gene are DFQATT and SNEGSKA (reference sequence). The CDR3 has 13 residues. The CDR3 reads CSAGRQGLNEQYF.

The V gene is TRBV7-9, the J gene TRBJ2-3. This CDR3 is built from 11 residues. Germline assignment: CDR1 SEHNR and CDR2 FQNEAQ (reference sequence). CDR3 protein: CASSTAGTQYF. Full variable domain (outside the CDR3, taken from reference TRBV7-9 and TRBJ2-3): DTGVSQNPRHKITKRGQNVTFRCDPISEHNRLYWYRQTLGQGPEFLTYFQNEAQLEKSRLLSDRFSAERPKGSFSTLEIQRTEQGDSAMYLCASSTAGTQYFGPGTRLTVL.

The chain combines TRBV5-1 with TRBJ2-5; TCRdb gives TRBD1 as the D gene, but with no DNA this cannot be confirmed. Per germline, CDR1 SGHRS and CDR2 YFSETQ. This CDR3 comprises 16 residues. The CDR3 here is CASSLRTGNLQETQYF.